The sequence of this T cell receptor (beta chain) was determined in a study of CD8+CD57+ T cells in acquired aplastic anemia. Genomic DNA served as template for TCR beta VDJ and CDR3 profiling. A single record per CDR3 protein comes from TCRdb applying MiXCR to the reads. This sample has roughly 420,000 distinct CDR3 sequences, with 65% to 80% found just once. This CDR3 region has 11 residues. The V gene's germline CDR1 is SQVTM and CDR2 ANQGSEA. A remark on this clonotype: The junction does not match germline at one end; this may be a read error.

The sequence was collected from a human donor in good health, serving as a control. The sequenced sample was sorted CD4+, CD8+, or CD8+CD57+ T cells (not recorded which) from PBMCs. The V call is TRBV29-1, the J call TRBJ1-1, with unresolved D. The DNA for the CDR3 is TGTAGTATAGCGGAGAACACTGAAGCTTTCTTT. This codes for CSIAENTEAFF.